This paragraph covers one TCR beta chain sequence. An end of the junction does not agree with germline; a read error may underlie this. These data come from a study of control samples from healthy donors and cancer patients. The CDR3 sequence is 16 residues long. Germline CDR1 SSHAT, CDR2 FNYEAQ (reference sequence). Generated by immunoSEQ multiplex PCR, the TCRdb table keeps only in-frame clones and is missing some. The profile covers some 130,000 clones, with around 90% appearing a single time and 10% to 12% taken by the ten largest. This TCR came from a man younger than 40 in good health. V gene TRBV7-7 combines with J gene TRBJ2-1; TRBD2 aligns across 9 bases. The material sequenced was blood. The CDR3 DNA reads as TGTGCTAGCAGCTTAGGGCTAGCGGGAAACTACAATGAGCAGTTCTTC. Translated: CASSLGLAGNYNEQFF.